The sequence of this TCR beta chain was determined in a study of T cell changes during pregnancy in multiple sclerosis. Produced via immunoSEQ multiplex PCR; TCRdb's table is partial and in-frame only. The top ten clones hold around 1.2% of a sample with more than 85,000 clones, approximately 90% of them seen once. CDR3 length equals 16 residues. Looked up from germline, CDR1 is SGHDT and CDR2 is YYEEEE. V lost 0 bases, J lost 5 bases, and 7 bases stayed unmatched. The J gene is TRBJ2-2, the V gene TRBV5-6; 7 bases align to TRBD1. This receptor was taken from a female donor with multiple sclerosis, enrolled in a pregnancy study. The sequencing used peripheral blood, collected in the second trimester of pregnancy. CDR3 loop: CASSLAYGRGTGELFF. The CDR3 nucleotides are TGTGCCAGCAGCTTGGCTTATGGCAGGGGGACCGGGGAGCTGTTTTTT.